Sequencing of this T cell receptor beta chain was carried out in a study of identical twins. The CDR3 loop spans 14 amino acids. The V gene lost 6 bases and the J gene lost 7 bases, with 18 bases spanning the gap. TCRdb itself ran the 5' RACE reads through MiXCR, one entry per CDR3 protein. Of 1.5 million to 2 million distinct CDR3 sequences listed, roughly a third are singletons. This clonotype was detected only a few times. The receptor was derived from a newborn girl in good health. The chain is built from TRBV12-3 or TRBV12-4 and TRBJ1-1; a weak D match, TRBD1 (6 bases). The specimen was cord blood. The CDR3 DNA reads TGTGCCAGCAGCCCGGACAGTGAATACGGTGAAGCTTTCTTT. It specifies CASSPDSEYGEAFF.